Included here is one T cell receptor beta chain sequence, with context. Its antigen remains unknown. This entry belongs to a study of blood T cells in healthy people across ages. Using a J-beta primer mix together with a sample-barcoded 5' primer, a second PCR was run for about 6 to 12 cycles. Any given sample supplied a minimum of 3 million CDR3-containing paired-end reads. A single record per CDR3 protein comes from TCRdb applying MiXCR to the 5' RACE reads. This sample has around 970,000 distinct CDR3 sequences, with 51% found just once. Study-level findings and limits: Strong correlation existed between TCR beta diversity and naive T cell percentage.

Trimming removed 4 bases from V and 4 bases from J, with 22 bases in between. This CDR3 comprises 17 residues. The TCR originated in a woman aged 55-75 years in good health. This sequence joins TRBV12-3 or TRBV12-4 and TRBJ2-5; no firm D call. Input material: blood. The CDR3 loop is CASSSPNQPRGRETQYF. The CDR3 nucleotides read TGTGCCAGCAGTTCCCCAAACCAACCCAGAGGACGAGAGACCCAGTACTTC.